The rows below give T cell receptor beta chains drawn from one sample of a study of blood T cell repertoires in COVID-19. Profiling relied on immunoSEQ multiplex PCR, and the TCRdb table lists in-frame clones only, not all of them. The sample holds 60,000 to 70,000 clones, approximately 91% seen once. The sequenced sample consisted of peripheral blood. Source of these receptors: a human donor in a cohort sampled during active COVID-19. The CDR3 runs from the conserved cysteine through the conserved F or W. The D gene is left open where the match is weak. Clone size is shown for a subset of rows, as once, few, many or a class of expanded clone.

d_call,j_call,clone_size,v_call,cdr3_aa,cdr3_nt
NA,TRBJ1-1,NA,TRBV19,CASSALTNTEAFF,TGTGCCAGTAGTGCCCTAACGAACACTGAAGCTTTCTTT
NA,TRBJ1-3,NA,TRBV7-8,CASSLIGSSGNTIYF,TGTGCCAGCAGCTTAATAGGGAGCTCTGGAAACACCATATATTTT
TRBD1,TRBJ1-3,NA,TRBV6-5,CASRRDRDSGNTIYF,TGTGCCAGCAGACGGGACAGGGACTCTGGAAACACCATATATTTT
TRBD2,TRBJ2-7,NA,TRBV6-5,CASTPSASGSYEQYF,TGTGCCAGCACACCCTCGGCTAGCGGCTCCTACGAGCAGTACTTC
NA,TRBJ1-2,NA,TRBV14,CASSRDRVRNGYTF,TGTGCCAGCAGCCGCGACAGAGTTCGAAATGGCTACACCTTC
TRBD2,TRBJ2-5,NA,TRBV14,CASSWTSQETQYF,TGTGCCAGCAGCTGGACTAGCCAAGAGACCCAGTACTTC
NA,TRBJ1-1,NA,TRBV15,CATVPLRTEFMNTEAFF,TGTGCCACGGTCCCCCTGAGGACAGAGTTTATGAACACTGAAGCTTTCTTT
TRBD1,TRBJ1-5,NA,TRBV6-2/TRBV6-3,CASSRGQGNSNQPQHF,TGTGCCAGCAGTCGCGGACAGGGTAATAGCAATCAGCCCCAGCATTTT
TRBD2,TRBJ2-7,NA,TRBV11-2,CASSLDLAGGYEQYF,TGTGCCAGCAGCTTAGATCTAGCGGGAGGGTACGAGCAGTACTTC
NA,TRBJ2-2,few,TRBV6-2/TRBV6-3,CASSYSRNTGELFF,TGTGCCAGCAGTTACTCGAGGAACACCGGGGAGCTGTTTTTT
TRBD1,TRBJ1-2,NA,TRBV19,CASKLRDRDYGYTF,TGTGCCAGTAAATTGCGGGACAGGGACTATGGCTACACCTTC
NA,TRBJ1-3,NA,TRBV4-2,CASSLTGAGNTIYF,TGTGCCAGCAGCCTTACGGGGGCTGGAAACACCATATATTTT
NA,TRBJ1-2,NA,TRBV7-2,CASSLADRLYGYTF,TGTGCCAGCAGCTTAGCCGACAGGCTCTATGGCTACACCTTC
TRBD2,TRBJ2-1,once,TRBV15,CATSKQPGLASNEQFF,TGTGCCACCAGCAAACAGCCGGGACTAGCTAGCAATGAGCAGTTCTTC
NA,TRBJ1-1,NA,TRBV2,CASSESQKLVTEAFF,TGTGCCAGCAGTGAATCACAAAAGCTAGTCACTGAAGCTTTCTTT
NA,TRBJ1-3,few,TRBV6-2/TRBV6-3,CASSYGRSRDNSGNTIYF,TGTGCCAGCAGTTACGGACGATCACGGGATAATTCTGGAAACACCATATATTTT
NA,TRBJ2-5,NA,TRBV28,CASSLRSDGGAQYF,TGTGCCAGCAGTTTAAGGTCGGACGGAGGGGCCCAGTACTTC
NA,TRBJ1-4,NA,TRBV7-6,CASSSEARGTGEKLFF,TGTGCCAGCAGCTCAGAGGCTCGGGGAACGGGGGAAAAACTGTTTTTT
TRBD2,TRBJ2-3,NA,TRBV7-2,CASSPRTSGVTDTQYF,TGTGCCAGCAGCCCTAGGACTAGCGGTGTAACAGATACGCAGTATTTT
NA,TRBJ2-2,NA,TRBV11-3,CASSLEPGNFGTGELFF,TGTGCCAGCAGCTTAGAACCAGGGAACTTCGGCACCGGGGAGCTGTTTTTT
TRBD1,TRBJ2-1,NA,TRBV7-9,CASTGGRNEQFF,TGTGCCAGCACAGGGGGCCGCAATGAGCAGTTCTTC
NA,TRBJ2-3,few,TRBV29-1,CSVGTSLTDTQYF,TGCAGCGTAGGAACTAGCCTAACAGATACGCAGTATTTT
NA,TRBJ1-4,NA,TRBV6-2/TRBV6-3,CASSSLATGRAEKLFF,TGTGCCAGCAGTTCCCTCGCTACAGGGCGGGCTGAAAAACTGTTTTTT
NA,TRBJ2-7,NA,TRBV20-1,CSASVYRESSYEQYF,TGCAGTGCTAGTGTTTACAGGGAGAGCTCCTACGAGCAGTACTTC
NA,TRBJ2-3,NA,TRBV20-1,CSASTFPDTQYF,TGCAGTGCTAGTACATTCCCGGATACGCAGTATTTT
NA,TRBJ1-4,NA,TRBV11-2,CASSLDLITTNEKLFF,TGTGCCAGCAGCTTAGATCTAATAACAACTAATGAAAAACTGTTTTTT
TRBD2,TRBJ2-1,NA,TRBV7-8,CASSLKSGGGHEQFF,TGTGCCAGCAGCTTAAAAAGCGGGGGGGGACATGAGCAGTTCTTC